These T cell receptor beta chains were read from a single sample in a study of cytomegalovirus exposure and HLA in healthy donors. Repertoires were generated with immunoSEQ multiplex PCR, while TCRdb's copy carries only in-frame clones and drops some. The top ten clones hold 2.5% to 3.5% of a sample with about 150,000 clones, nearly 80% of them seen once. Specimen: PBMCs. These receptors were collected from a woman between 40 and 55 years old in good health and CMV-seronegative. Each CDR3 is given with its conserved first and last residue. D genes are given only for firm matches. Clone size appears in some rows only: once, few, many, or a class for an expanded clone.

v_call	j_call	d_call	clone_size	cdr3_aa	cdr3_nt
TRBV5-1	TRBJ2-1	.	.	CASTLGGGYNEQFF	TGCGCCAGCACGCTTGGCGGCGGATACAATGAGCAGTTCTTC
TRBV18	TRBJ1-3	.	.	CASSRAQGSGNTIYF	TGTGCCAGTTCACGAGCACAGGGTTCTGGAAACACCATATATTTT
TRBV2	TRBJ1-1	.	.	CASSRGGTEAFF	TGTGCCAGCAGTAGGGGGGGCACTGAAGCTTTCTTT
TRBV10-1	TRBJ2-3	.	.	CASRRVPSSTDTQYF	TGCGCCAGCAGACGAGTTCCGTCTAGCACAGATACGCAGTATTTT
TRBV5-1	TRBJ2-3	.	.	CASSLVGGWGTDTQYF	TGCGCCAGCAGCTTGGTTGGGGGCTGGGGCACAGATACGCAGTATTTT
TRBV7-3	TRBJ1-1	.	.	CASSLSPSHRASTEAFF	TGTGCCAGCAGCTTATCCCCCTCTCACAGGGCAAGCACTGAAGCTTTCTTT
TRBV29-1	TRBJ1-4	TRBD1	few	CSVLTGHEKLFF	TGCAGCGTCTTGACAGGGCATGAAAAACTGTTTTTT
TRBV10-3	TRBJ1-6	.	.	CAISDNSYNSPLHF	TGTGCCATCAGTGACAACTCCTATAATTCACCCCTCCACTTT
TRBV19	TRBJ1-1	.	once	CASTWGTAGTEAFF	TGTGCCAGTACGTGGGGCACGGCCGGAACTGAAGCTTTCTTT
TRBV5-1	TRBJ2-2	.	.	CASSWWGDTGELFF	TGCGCCAGCAGCTGGTGGGGGGACACCGGGGAGCTGTTTTTT
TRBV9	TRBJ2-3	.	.	CASSGQRGGSSDTQYF	TGTGCCAGCAGCGGCCAGAGAGGCGGGTCCTCAGATACGCAGTATTTT
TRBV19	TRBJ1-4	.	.	CASSIRSEKNEKLFF	TGTGCCAGTAGTATAAGATCCGAGAAAAATGAAAAACTGTTTTTT
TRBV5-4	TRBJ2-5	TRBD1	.	CASSLPLLGQGGTQYF	TGTGCCAGCAGCTTGCCCCTCTTGGGACAGGGAGGGACTCAGTACTTC
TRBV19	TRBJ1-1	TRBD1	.	CASSILPGQMNTEAFF	TGTGCCAGTAGTATACTACCGGGACAGATGAACACTGAAGCTTTCTTT
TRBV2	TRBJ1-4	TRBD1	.	CASRAGQGGVGKLFF	TGTGCCAGCAGGGCCGGACAGGGAGGAGTCGGAAAACTGTTTTTT
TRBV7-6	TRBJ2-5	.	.	CASSLYLRAPTQYF	TGTGCCAGCAGCTTATATCTACGCGCCCCGACCCAGTACTTC
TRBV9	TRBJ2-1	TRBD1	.	CASSVVTGGHNEQFF	TGTGCCAGCAGCGTAGTGACAGGGGGGCACAATGAGCAGTTCTTC
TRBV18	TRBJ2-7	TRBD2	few	CASSPGLAGDEQYF	TGTGCCAGCTCACCGGGGCTAGCGGGGGACGAGCAGTACTTC
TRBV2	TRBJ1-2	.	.	CASSTTGNFGYTF	TGTGCCAGCAGTACAACAGGGAATTTTGGCTACACCTTC
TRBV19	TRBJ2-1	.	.	CASSGIPGNDNEQFF	TGTGCCAGTAGTGGAATCCCGGGGAACGACAATGAGCAGTTCTTC
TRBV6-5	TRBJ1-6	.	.	CASRTRGSSSPLHF	TGTGCCAGCAGGACCAGGGGCTCGAGTTCACCCCTCCACTTT
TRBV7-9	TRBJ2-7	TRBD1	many	CASSSATGDDAYEQYF	TGTGCCAGCAGCTCAGCGACAGGGGACGACGCCTACGAGCAGTACTTC
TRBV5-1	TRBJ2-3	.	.	CASSSGGGTDTQYF	TGCGCCAGCAGTTCGGGGGGCGGCACAGATACGCAGTATTTT
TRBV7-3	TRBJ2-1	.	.	CASSALNVRGPLNEQFF	TGTGCCAGCTCAGCTTTAAATGTGCGGGGGCCCCTCAATGAGCAGTTCTTC
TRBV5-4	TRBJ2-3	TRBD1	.	CASSSGTGLTDTQYF	TGTGCCAGCAGCTCCGGGACAGGCCTCACAGATACGCAGTATTTT
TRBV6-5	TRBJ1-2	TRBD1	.	CASGYGTGGVYGYTF	TGTGCCAGCGGTTACGGGACAGGGGGGGTCTATGGCTACACCTTC
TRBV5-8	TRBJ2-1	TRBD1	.	CASSLGPGQGFLEQFF	TGTGCCAGCAGCTTGGGGCCGGGACAGGGGTTTTTGGAGCAGTTCTTC
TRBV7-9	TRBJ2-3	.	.	CASSLWQNTDTQYF	TGTGCCAGCAGCTTATGGCAGAACACAGATACGCAGTATTTT
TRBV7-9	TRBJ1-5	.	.	CASSLGQGSYQPQHF	TGTGCCAGCAGCTTAGGTCAGGGGAGCTATCAGCCCCAGCATTTT
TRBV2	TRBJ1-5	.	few	CASSELGGFGQPQHF	TGTGCCAGCAGTGAACTTGGCGGATTTGGGCAGCCCCAGCATTTT
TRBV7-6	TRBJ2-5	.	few	CASSLGSPAGPQETQYF	TGTGCCAGCAGCTTAGGATCCCCAGCGGGCCCTCAAGAGACCCAGTACTTC
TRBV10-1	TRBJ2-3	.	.	CASSEFSGYTDTQYF	TGCGCCAGCAGTGAGTTTTCGGGGTACACAGATACGCAGTATTTT
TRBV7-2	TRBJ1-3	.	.	CASSLGPVSSGNTIYF	TGTGCCAGCAGCTTGGGGCCGGTCAGCTCTGGAAACACCATATATTTT
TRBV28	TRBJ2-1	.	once	CASSSGFYNEQFF	TGTGCCAGCAGTTCGGGATTCTACAATGAGCAGTTCTTC
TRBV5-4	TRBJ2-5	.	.	CASSLGLVQETQYF	TGTGCCAGCAGCTTGGGACTGGTACAAGAGACCCAGTACTTC